These 24 T cell receptor beta chains were all obtained from the same sample, sequenced in a study of T cells in Graves' hyperthyroidism and ophthalmopathy. Regions amplified from RNA transcripts were the TCR beta CDR3 regions. HTBI primers were employed in a first-round RT-PCR of the TCR CDR3. MiXCR, run by TCRdb on the multiplex PCR reads, gives a single entry per CDR3 protein. Altogether just under 750,000 distinct CDR3 sequences are present, 30% to 40% being singletons, with the ten largest covering less than 35%. What was sequenced was blood. The receptor source for this set is a woman aged 40 to 49 with Graves' hyperthyroidism.

A note on this clonotype: The junction departs from germline at one end; a sequencing error may be responsible. The chain employs TRBV19 and TRBJ1-3; weak D call: TRBD1 (5 bases). The CDR3 contains 15 residues. Germline assignment: CDR1 LNHDA and CDR2 SQIVND (reference sequence). CDR3 DNA sequence: TGCGCCAGCAGCCAGGACTTAGGGGTAGGAAACACCATATATTTT. Translation: CASSQDLGVGNTIYF.

This chain links TRBV7-3 with TRBJ2-5, with TRBD2 identical over 8 bases. The assigned J gene may be wrong: the sequence end matches TRBJ2-1 better. Per germline, CDR1 SGHTA and CDR2 FQGTGA. This CDR3 spans 16 amino acids. CDR3 residues: CASSQGGSGSNNEQFF. The CDR3 DNA reads TGTGCCAGCAGCCAAGGGGGGAGCGGGAGTAACAATGAGCAGTTCTTC.

There are many counts of this clonotype. V usage is TRBV19 and J usage is TRBJ1-5; a possible D gene is TRBD1 (5 bases). The CDR3 is 15 amino acids. CDR1 is LNHDA and CDR2 is SQIVND in the germline V gene (reference sequence). The V gene lost 9 bases and the J gene lost 0 bases, with 15 bases spanning the gap. For the CDR3, the DNA is TGTGCCAGCCGTTACGGGGGGTATAGCAATCAGCCCCAGCATTTT. Protein product: CASRYGGYSNQPQHF.

The chain is built from TRBV7-2 and TRBJ2-2, with 9 bases aligning to TRBD2. Germline V lookup: CDR1 SGHTA, CDR2 FQGNSA. The CDR3 has 17 amino acids. The V segment lost 5 bases and the J segment 7 bases; nucleotides outside the gene matches: 14. CDR3 in amino acids: CASSPISGSQGFGELFF. The DNA for the CDR3 is TGTGCCAGCAGCCCCATTAGCGGGAGTCAGGGGTTCGGGGAGCTGTTTTTT.

There are many counts of this clonotype. The rearrangement uses TRBV12-3 or TRBV12-4 and TRBJ1-5; D remains unclear. V dropped 7 bases and J dropped 1 base, with 11 bases sitting between them. This CDR3 has 14 amino acids. The CDR3 DNA follows: TGTGCCAGCACCACGGAAGGGAGCAATCAGCCCCAGCATTTT. Translation: CASTTEGSNQPQHF.

This clonotype has more than one count but fewer than ten. CDR3 nucleotide sequence: TGTGCCAGCAGTTCGGGGAACAATCAGCCCCAGCATTTT. It yields the protein CASSSGNNQPQHF. V is TRBV28 and J is TRBJ1-5; no reliable D call. This CDR3 spans 13 amino acids. Germline CDR1 is MDHEN and CDR2 is SYDVKM. V was shortened by 4 bases and J by 3 bases, with 7 bases between the two germline ends.

This clonotype was recorded many times. V gene TRBV20-1 combines with J gene TRBJ1-1; D remains ambiguous. The CDR3 has 12 amino acids. Germline values: CDR1 DFQATT, CDR2 SNEGSKA (reference sequence). The V end lost 3 bases, the J end lost 1 base, and 6 bases lay between the germline ends. The CDR3 loop is CSARNRNTEAFF. The CDR3 DNA sequence: TGCAGTGCTAGGAACAGGAACACTGAAGCTTTCTTT.

In the case of this clonotype: The conserved closing phenylalanine or tryptophan is absent in this CDR3, likely reflecting a read error. The chain couples TRBV12-3 or TRBV12-4 to TRBJ2-5, with TRBD1 matching 7 bases. The trim removed 3 bases at V and 4 bases at J, leaving 11 bases unmatched. The CDR3 has 16 amino acids. CDR3 loop: CASSLGTGVSGETQYL. The CDR3 bases are TGTGCCAGCAGTTTGGGTACAGGGGTTTCGGGAGAGACCCAGTACCTC.

The J gene is TRBJ1-4, the V gene TRBV20-1; D remains ambiguous. From germline, CDR1 is DFQATT and CDR2 SNEGSKA (reference sequence). Trimming took off 3 bases at V and 6 bases at J, with 11 bases between the two ends. The CDR3 is 13 residues long. In DNA, the CDR3 is TGCAGTGCTAGGCACCCGGCCGATGAAAAACTGTTTTTT. It encodes CSARHPADEKLFF.

This clonotype was counted a single time. With a much larger clone just one base away, this may be a read error. The V and J genes are TRBV7-2 and TRBJ2-5; 7 bases line up with TRBD1. Germline-derived CDR1 and CDR2 are SGHTA and FQGNSA. The CDR3 has 12 residues. In nucleotides, the CDR3 is TGTGCCGGCAGCCCGGACAGGGAGACCCAGTACTTC. Encoded protein: CAGSPDRETQYF.

In this sample, this clonotype turned up a few times. This chain joins TRBV5-6 and TRBJ1-1; no clear D. The CDR3 totals 14 residues. Trimming shortened V by 3 bases and J by 0 bases, and 9 bases separated the two germline ends. Germline V gives CDR1 SGHDT, CDR2 YYEEEE. The CDR3 DNA is TGTGCCAGCAGCTATTGGCCCATGAACACTGAAGCTTTCTTT. Its translation: CASSYWPMNTEAFF.

Ten or more counts support this clonotype. This chain connects TRBV12-3 or TRBV12-4 to TRBJ1-4, with 8 bases fitting TRBD1. With 7 bases clipped from V and 6 bases from J, the junction kept 10 bases outside the gene matches. CDR3 length: 15 amino acids. CDR3 DNA: TGTGCCAGCACCCTGCCAGGGGGCGAGTATGAAAAACTGTTTTTT. Its translation is CASTLPGGEYEKLFF.

This clonotype was seen at least ten times. This chain connects TRBV7-7 to TRBJ1-5, with D possibly TRBD1 on 5 matching bases. Deletions cut 5 bases from V and 3 bases from J, with 11 bases between. Per germline, CDR1 SSHAT and CDR2 FNYEAQ (reference sequence). This CDR3 is 14 amino acids long. DNA of the CDR3: TGTGCCAGCAGCCGTTTGGGGGACAATCAGCCCCAGCATTTT. This codes for CASSRLGDNQPQHF.

This clonotype was recorded many times. The chain recombines TRBV7-3 with TRBJ1-1, with D perhaps TRBD1 (6 bases). Between the trimmed V and J ends, which lost 8 bases and 6 bases, there was a span of 19 bases. Germline V gene sequence: CDR1 SGHTA, CDR2 FQGTGA. The CDR3 consists of 14 residues. CDR3 region: CASEKGGRSAEAFF. The CDR3 DNA reads TGTGCCAGCGAAAAAGGGGGACGGAGCGCTGAAGCTTTCTTT.

V gene TRBV20-1 combines with J gene TRBJ2-7; 9 bases line up with TRBD1. Germline CDR1 is DFQATT and CDR2 is SNEGSKA (reference sequence). J gave up 4 bases and V 6 bases, and 13 bases lay outside the gene matches. The CDR3 has 15 amino acids. The CDR3 sequence is CSAVLPGQGGYEQYF. The CDR3 region has the DNA TGCAGTGCCGTCTTGCCGGGACAGGGAGGTTACGAGCAGTACTTC.

This clonotype occurred many times. The chain links TRBV5-1 to TRBJ2-5, with D possibly TRBD1 on 6 matching bases. V shed 5 bases and J shed 9 bases, with 14 bases lying between them. Germline CDR1 reads SGHRS; CDR2 reads YFSETQ. The CDR3 contains 12 residues. CDR3 protein: CASSWDTAAQYF. CDR3 nucleotides: TGCGCCAGCAGTTGGGACACGGCAGCCCAGTACTTC.

A few counts support this clonotype. This chain uses TRBV7-9 with TRBJ1-3, with 9 bases that match TRBD1. Germline V gives CDR1 SEHNR, CDR2 FQNEAQ (reference sequence). V shed 5 bases, J shed 0 bases, and the junction held 8 bases outside the gene matches. The CDR3 is 17 residues long. CDR3 in DNA: TGTGCCAGCAGCCCCCGGACAGGGGCCAGCTCTGGAAACACCATATATTTT. This gives the protein CASSPRTGASSGNTIYF.

A remark on this clonotype: The junction departs from the called germline gene at one end, perhaps through a read error. The chain links TRBV7-2 to TRBJ1-3, with 7 positions matching TRBD1. This CDR3 is built from 15 residues. Germline-derived CDR1 and CDR2 are SGHTA and FQGNSA. The CDR3 sequence is CVSSPQGGAGNTIYF. The CDR3 nucleotides read TGTGTCAGCAGCCCCCAGGGGGGAGCAGGAAACACCATATATTTT.

This clonotype was observed many times. The junction and the germline gene differ at one end; a read error may be behind it. This rearrangement joins TRBV12-3 or TRBV12-4 to TRBJ1-2; 11 positions match TRBD1. The CDR3 totals 12 residues. The CDR3 sequence is CASSLGQGAGAF. Here the CDR3 DNA reads TGTGCCAGCAGTCTCGGACAGGGGGCGGGAGCCTTC.

This clonotype has at least ten counts. The rearrangement joins TRBV4-3 to TRBJ2-7, with 7 bases that match TRBD1. The CDR3 is 12 amino acids. V shed 2 bases and J 6 bases; nucleotides not matched to a gene: 1. From germline, CDR1 is LGHNA and CDR2 YSLEER. CDR3 residues: CASSQTGAEQYF. CDR3 in DNA: TGCGCCAGCAGCCAAACAGGGGCCGAGCAGTACTTC.

The table lists this clonotype with many counts. The chain carries TRBV7-8 and TRBJ1-2; 10 nucleotides line up with TRBD1. Germline V lookup: CDR1 SGHVS, CDR2 FQNEAQ. The CDR3 is 19 residues long. Unmatched junction bases numbered 18, after V lost 5 bases and J lost 3 bases. CDR3 amino acids: CASSAETGGWVSRDYGYTF. DNA for the CDR3: TGTGCCAGCAGCGCCGAGACAGGGGGCTGGGTCTCCCGCGACTATGGCTACACCTTC.

This clonotype was observed a few times. V gene TRBV12-1 combines with J gene TRBJ2-5; the table calls TRBD2, which could not be checked here. TRBV12-1 is flagged as a pseudogene. The CDR3 has 14 amino acids. CDR3 loop: CASSPSARQETQYF. The CDR3 DNA reads as TGTGCCAGCAGCCCGAGCGCTAGACAAGAGACCCAGTACTTC.

Concerning this clonotype itself: This may arise from a read error, as a much more abundant clone is one base away. The chain recombines TRBV6-5 with TRBJ1-6; unclear D gene. Looked up from germline, CDR1 is MNHEY and CDR2 is SVGAGI. The CDR3 length is 9 residues. The CDR3 nucleotides read TGTTCCAGCGGTTCACCCCTCCACTTT. It translates to CSSGSPLHF.

This clonotype was picked up a small number of times. V and J are TRBV7-2 and TRBJ2-5; D is possibly TRBD1 (6 bases). V lost 0 bases and J 2 bases, leaving 13 bases between the germline ends. The length of the CDR3 is 16 residues. CDR1 is SGHTA, CDR2 FQGNSA, per germline. DNA for the CDR3: TGTGCCAGCAGCTTAGCAGGCAGGGGTGGGCAAGAGACCCAGTACTTC. It is translated as CASSLAGRGGQETQYF.